This T cell receptor (beta chain) came from a study of CD8 T cells in ankylosing spondylitis. General observations from the study: There was a TCR beta motif, made of 7 to 9 highly homologous variants, that appeared characteristic of ankylosing spondylitis blood. Reactive arthritis synovial fluid and blood previously showed some of these motif variants. Significant enrichment of disease-linked clones was reported in matched ankylosing spondylitis synovial fluid.

For TCR beta, libraries came from quantitative 5'-RACE with molecular barcodes. TCRdb reprocessed the 5' RACE reads with MiXCR, giving one entry per CDR3 protein. Among about 130,000 distinct CDR3 sequences, over 7% were seen once, and the ten largest hold approximately 3.4%. This clonotype has ten or more counts. Its antigen is not identified. The CDR3 loop spans 12 amino acids. From germline, CDR1 is SEHNR and CDR2 FQNEAQ (reference sequence). Trimming pared 5 bases from V and 7 bases from J, leaving 11 bases between. The clonotype comes from a male donor with ankylosing spondylitis or in good health (not recorded which). The chain recombines TRBV7-9 with TRBJ1-1; D call uncertain. Material: blood, either unsorted or a sorted T cell fraction (not recorded which). For the CDR3, the DNA is TGTGCCAGCAGCCCCCCCCAGGTTGAAGCTTTCTTT. Translation: CASSPPQVEAFF.